This T cell receptor beta chain came from a study of cytomegalovirus exposure and HLA in healthy donors. Germline values: CDR1 SNHLY, CDR2 FYNNEI. The CDR3 runs to 14 residues. Trimming took 7 bases from V and 7 from J; bases not matched to a gene: 8. 60 Vbeta and 13 Jbeta primers were used in PCR. Clones were sequenced by immunoSEQ multiplex PCR, and TCRdb holds only the in-frame ones, with some missing. The sample shows around 130,000 clones, around 83% of them seen only once. The V gene is TRBV2, the J gene TRBJ1-4; TRBD1 matches 8 bases. The sequence was collected from a woman younger than 45 in good health and CMV-seropositive. The sequenced sample was PBMCs. CDR3 sequence (DNA): TGTGCCAGCATCCTACAGGGGGGGAGTGAAAAACTGTTTTTT. Its translation is CASILQGGSEKLFF.